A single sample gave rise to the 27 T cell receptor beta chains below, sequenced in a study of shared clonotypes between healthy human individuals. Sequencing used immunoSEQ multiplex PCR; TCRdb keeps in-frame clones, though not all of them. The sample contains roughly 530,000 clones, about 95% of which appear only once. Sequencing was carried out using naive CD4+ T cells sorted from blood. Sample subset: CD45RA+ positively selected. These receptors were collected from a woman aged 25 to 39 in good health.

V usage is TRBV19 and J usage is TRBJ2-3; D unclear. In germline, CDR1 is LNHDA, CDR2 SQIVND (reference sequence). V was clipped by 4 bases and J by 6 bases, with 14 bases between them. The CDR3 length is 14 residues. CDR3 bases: TGTGCCAGTAGTAATGGGGTTGTTCTGGATACGCAGTATTTT. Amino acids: CASSNGVVLDTQYF.

The DNA of the CDR3 is TGTGCCAGCAGAAGGACAGGGGGCCACAATGAGCAGTTCTTC. Protein product: CASRRTGGHNEQFF. V gene TRBV6-5 combines with J gene TRBJ2-1; 11 nucleotides align to TRBD1. V shed 6 bases and J 5 bases; nucleotides not matched to a gene: 3. CDR3 length: 14 residues. CDR1 is MNHEY, CDR2 SVGAGI, per germline.

The CDR3 protein is CASRGTGYQPQHF. CDR3 sequence (DNA): TGTGCCAGCAGGGGGACAGGGTACCAGCCCCAGCATTTT. The rearrangement joins TRBV2 to TRBJ1-5; TRBD1 agrees at 9 bases. This CDR3 contains 13 residues. J gave up 7 bases and V 6 bases, and 4 bases lay outside the gene matches. The germline V gene encodes CDR1 SNHLY and CDR2 FYNNEI.

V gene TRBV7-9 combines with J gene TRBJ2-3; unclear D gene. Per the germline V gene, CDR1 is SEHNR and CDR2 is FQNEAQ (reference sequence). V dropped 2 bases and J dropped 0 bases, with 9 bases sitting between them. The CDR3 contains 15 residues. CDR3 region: CASSLRAGSTDTQYF. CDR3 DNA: TGTGCCAGCAGCTTAAGGGCAGGTAGCACAGATACGCAGTATTTT.

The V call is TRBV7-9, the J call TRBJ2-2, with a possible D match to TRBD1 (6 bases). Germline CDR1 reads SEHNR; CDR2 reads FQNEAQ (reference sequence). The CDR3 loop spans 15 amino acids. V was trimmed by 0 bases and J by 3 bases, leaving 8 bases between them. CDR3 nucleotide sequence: TGTGCCAGCAGCTTAGCCCCAGGGGACACCGGGGAGCTGTTTTTT. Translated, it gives CASSLAPGDTGELFF.

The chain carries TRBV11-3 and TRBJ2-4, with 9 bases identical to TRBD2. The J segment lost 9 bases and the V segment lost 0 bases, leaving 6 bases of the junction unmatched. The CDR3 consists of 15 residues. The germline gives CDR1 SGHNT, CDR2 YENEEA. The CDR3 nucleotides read TGTGCCAGCAGCTTAGATAGCGGGAGCTGGAGCATTCAGTACTTC. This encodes CASSLDSGSWSIQYF.

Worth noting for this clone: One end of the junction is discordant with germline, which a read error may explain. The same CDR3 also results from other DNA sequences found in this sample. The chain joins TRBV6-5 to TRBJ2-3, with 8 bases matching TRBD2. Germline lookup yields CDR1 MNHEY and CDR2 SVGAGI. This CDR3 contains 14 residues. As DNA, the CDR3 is TGTGCCAGCAGTTACCGGGGGGGCACGGATACGCAGTATTTT. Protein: CASSYRGGTDTQYF.

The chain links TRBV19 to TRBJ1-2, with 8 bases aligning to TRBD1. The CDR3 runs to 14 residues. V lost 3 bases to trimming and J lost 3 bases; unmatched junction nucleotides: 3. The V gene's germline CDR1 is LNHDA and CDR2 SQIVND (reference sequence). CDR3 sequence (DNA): TGTGCCAGTAGTATCAGGGGGCAGCACTATGGCTACACCTTC. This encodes CASSIRGQHYGYTF. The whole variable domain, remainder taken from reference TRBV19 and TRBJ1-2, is DGGITQSPKYLFRKEGQNVTLSCEQNLNHDAMYWYRQDPGQGLRLIYYSQIVNDFQKGDIAEGYSVSREKKESFPLTVTSAQKNPTAFYLCASSIRGQHYGYTFGSGTRLTVV.

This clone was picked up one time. The CDR3 spells CASSKVRQGDSNQPQHF. The CDR3 bases are TGTGCCAGCAGCAAAGTAAGGCAGGGGGATAGCAATCAGCCCCAGCATTTT. This chain uses TRBV21-1 with TRBJ1-5; the table assigns TRBD1, which was not confirmed against the DNA. TRBV21-1 has pseudogene status. This CDR3 region has 17 residues.

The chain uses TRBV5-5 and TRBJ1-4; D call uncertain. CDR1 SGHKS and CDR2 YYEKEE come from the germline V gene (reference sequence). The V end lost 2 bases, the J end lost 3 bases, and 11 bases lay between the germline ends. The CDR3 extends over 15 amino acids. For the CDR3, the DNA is TGTGCCAGCAGCTTAGTTCTTGGGGCTAATGAAAAACTGTTTTTT. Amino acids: CASSLVLGANEKLFF.

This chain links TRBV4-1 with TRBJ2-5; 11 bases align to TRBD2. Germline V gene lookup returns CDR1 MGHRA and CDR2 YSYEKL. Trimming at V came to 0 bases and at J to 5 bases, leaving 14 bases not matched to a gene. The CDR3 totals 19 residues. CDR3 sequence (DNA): TGCGCCAGCAGCCAAGATTGGCTAGCGGGAGGTCTGTCCAGCGAGACCCAGTACTTC. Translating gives CASSQDWLAGGLSSETQYF.

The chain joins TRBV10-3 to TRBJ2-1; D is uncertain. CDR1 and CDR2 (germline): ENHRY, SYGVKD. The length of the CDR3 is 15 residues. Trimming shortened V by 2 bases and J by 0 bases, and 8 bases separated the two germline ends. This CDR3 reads CAISETAASYNEQFF. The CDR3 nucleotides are TGTGCCATCAGTGAGACTGCAGCCTCCTACAATGAGCAGTTCTTC.

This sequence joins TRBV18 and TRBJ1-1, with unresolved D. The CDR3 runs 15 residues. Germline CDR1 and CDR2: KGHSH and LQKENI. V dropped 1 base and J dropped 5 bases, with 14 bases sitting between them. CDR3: CASSPRSELETEAFF. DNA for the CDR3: TGTGCCAGCTCACCACGGTCCGAACTGGAAACTGAAGCTTTCTTT.

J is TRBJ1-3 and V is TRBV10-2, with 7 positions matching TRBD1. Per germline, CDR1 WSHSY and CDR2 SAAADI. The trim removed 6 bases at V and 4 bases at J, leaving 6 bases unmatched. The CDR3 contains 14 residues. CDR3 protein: CASRLTGSGNTIYF. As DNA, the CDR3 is TGCGCCAGCAGGCTGACAGGGTCCGGAAACACCATATATTTT.

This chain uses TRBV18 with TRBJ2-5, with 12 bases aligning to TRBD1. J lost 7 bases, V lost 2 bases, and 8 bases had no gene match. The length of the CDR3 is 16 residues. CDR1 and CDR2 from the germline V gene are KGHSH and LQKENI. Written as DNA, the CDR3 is TGTGCCAGCTCACCATCTCCGGGACAGGGGGCCGGGACCCAGTACTTC. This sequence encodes CASSPSPGQGAGTQYF.

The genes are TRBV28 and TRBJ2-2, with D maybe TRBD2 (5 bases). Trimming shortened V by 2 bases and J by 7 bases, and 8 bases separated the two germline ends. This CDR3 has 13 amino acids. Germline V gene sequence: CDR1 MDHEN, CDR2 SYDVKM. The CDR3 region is CASSLPSGGELFF. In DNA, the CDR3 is TGTGCCAGCAGTTTACCGAGCGGCGGGGAGCTGTTTTTT.

CDR3 nucleotide sequence: TGTGCCAGTGGACTGAACACTGAAGCTTTCTTT. Translation gives CASGLNTEAFF. The gene calls are TRBV28 and TRBJ1-1; D is ambiguous. The length of the CDR3 is 11 residues. Germline lookup yields CDR1 MDHEN and CDR2 SYDVKM. V was cut by 9 bases and J by 0 bases, with 5 bases left in between.

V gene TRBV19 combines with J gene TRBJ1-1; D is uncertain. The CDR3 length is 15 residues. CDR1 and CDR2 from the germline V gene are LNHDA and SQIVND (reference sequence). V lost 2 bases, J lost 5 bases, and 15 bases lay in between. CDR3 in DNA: TGTGCCAGTAGTATAATTCCGGGAGTATTGACTGAAGCTTTCTTT. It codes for CASSIIPGVLTEAFF.

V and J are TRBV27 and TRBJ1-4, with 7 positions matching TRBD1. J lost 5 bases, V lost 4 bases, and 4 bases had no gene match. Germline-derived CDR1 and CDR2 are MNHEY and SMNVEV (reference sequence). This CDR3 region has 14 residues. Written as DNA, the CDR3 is TGTGCCAGCAGTTCTGGGACAGCAAATGAAAAACTGTTTTTT. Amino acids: CASSSGTANEKLFF.

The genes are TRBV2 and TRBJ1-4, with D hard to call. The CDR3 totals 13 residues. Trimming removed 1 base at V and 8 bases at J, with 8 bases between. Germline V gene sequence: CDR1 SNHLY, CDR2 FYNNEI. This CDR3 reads CASSEEIEEKLFF. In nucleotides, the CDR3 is TGTGCCAGCAGTGAAGAGATAGAAGAAAAACTGTTTTTT. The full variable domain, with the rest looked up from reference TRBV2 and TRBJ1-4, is EPEVTQTPSHQVTQMGQEVILRCVPISNHLYFYWYRQILGQKVEFLVSFYNNEISEKSEIFDDQFSVERPDGSNFTLKIRSTKLEDSAMYFCASSEEIEEKLFFGSGTQLSVL.

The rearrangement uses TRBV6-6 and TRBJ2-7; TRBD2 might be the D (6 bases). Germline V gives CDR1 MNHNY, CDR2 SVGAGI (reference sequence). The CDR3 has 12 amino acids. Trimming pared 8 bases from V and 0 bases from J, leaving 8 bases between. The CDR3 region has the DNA TGTGCCAGCCGGGGGACCTCCTACGAGCAGTACTTC. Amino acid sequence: CASRGTSYEQYF.

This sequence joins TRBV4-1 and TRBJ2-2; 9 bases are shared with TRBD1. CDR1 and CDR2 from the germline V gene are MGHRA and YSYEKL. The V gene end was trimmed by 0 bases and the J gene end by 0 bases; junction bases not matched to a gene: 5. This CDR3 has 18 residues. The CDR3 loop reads CASSQEVWDRANTGELFF. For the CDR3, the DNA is TGCGCCAGCAGCCAAGAGGTTTGGGACAGGGCGAACACCGGGGAGCTGTTTTTT.

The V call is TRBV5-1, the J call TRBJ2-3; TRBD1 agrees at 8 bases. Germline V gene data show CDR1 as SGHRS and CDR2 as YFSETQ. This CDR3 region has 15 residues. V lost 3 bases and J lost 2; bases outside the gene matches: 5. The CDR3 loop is CASSYGQGNTDTQYF. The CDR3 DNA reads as TGCGCCAGCAGCTACGGACAGGGTAACACAGATACGCAGTATTTT.

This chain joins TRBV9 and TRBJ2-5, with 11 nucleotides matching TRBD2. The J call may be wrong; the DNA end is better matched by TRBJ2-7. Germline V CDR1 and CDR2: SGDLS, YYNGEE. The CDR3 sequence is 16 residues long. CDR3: CASSPSTSGASYEQYF. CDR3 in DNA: TGTGCCAGCAGCCCCTCGACTAGCGGGGCCTCCTACGAGCAGTACTTC.

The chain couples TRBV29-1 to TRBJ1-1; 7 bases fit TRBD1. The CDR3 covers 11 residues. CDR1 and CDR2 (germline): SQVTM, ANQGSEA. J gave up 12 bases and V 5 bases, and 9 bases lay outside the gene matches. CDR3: CSVSKGARSFF. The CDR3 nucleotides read TGCAGCGTTTCAAAGGGGGCGAGGTCTTTCTTT.

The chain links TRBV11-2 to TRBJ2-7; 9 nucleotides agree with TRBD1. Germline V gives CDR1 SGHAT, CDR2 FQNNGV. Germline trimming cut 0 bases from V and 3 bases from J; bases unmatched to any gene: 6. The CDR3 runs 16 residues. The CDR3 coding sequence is TGTGCCAGCAGCTTAGAGGGACAGGGACCACTCTACGAGCAGTACTTC. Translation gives CASSLEGQGPLYEQYF.

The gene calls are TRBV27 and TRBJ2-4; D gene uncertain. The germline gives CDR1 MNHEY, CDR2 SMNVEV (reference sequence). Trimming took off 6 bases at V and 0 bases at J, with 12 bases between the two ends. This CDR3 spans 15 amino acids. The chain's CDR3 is CASRSLELAKNIQYF. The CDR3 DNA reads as TGTGCCAGCAGATCATTAGAACTAGCCAAAAACATTCAGTACTTC.